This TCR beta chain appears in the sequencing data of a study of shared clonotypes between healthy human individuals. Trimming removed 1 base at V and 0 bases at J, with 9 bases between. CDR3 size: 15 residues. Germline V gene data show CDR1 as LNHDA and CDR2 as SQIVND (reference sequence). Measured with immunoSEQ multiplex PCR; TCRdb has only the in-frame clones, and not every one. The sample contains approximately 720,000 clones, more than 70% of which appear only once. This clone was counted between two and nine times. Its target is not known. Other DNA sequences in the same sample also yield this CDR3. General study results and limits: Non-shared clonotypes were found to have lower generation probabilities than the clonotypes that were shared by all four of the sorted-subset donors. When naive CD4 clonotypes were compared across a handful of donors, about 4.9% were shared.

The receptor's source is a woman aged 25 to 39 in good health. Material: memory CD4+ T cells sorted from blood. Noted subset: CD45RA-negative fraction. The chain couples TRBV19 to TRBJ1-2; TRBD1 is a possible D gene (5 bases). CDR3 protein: CASSIVATANYGYTF. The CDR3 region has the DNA TGTGCCAGTAGTATAGTCGCGACAGCTAACTATGGCTACACCTTC.